The source of this TCR beta chain is a study of blood T cell repertoires in COVID-19 (dated by TCRdb to the early 2020s). For the study in its entirety: Samples covering the acute and convalescent phases of COVID-19 were provided by collaborators in the United States, Italy and Spain. Where available, HLA class I and class II types were obtained from metadata supplied by the sample provider rather than from assay-based typing. The repertoires were released in a freely available public database meant as a resource for research on the immune response to SARS-CoV-2. Sample metadata almost always included a de-identified subject ID, COVID-19 status, age in years and sex. Deeply sampled blood TCRbeta repertoires from subjects exposed to, actively infected with, or recovered from COVID-19 were included in the dataset. Samples came from the ongoing ImmuneRACE study (first 160 participants) plus 1,254 subjects from 6 global collaborators. The material from the prospective study consisted of cDNA or gDNA derived from T cells, B-cell-depleted T cells, or PBMCs.

A word on this clone: The antigen it binds to is not known. No much larger clone is present one base from it, and per-base qualities are unavailable.

TCRbeta CDR3 regions were amplified from genomic DNA by means of the immunoSEQ Assay, a bias-controlled multiplex PCR. For the original study's pipeline: The number of nucleated cells in each sample was estimated by amplification of reference gene primers within the assay. Sequence reads were collapsed and filtered to measure the absolute abundance of every unique TCRbeta CDR3 rearrangement. For each sample, productive Simpson clonality was calculated by taking the square root of Simpson's diversity index across productive rearrangements. The table comes from immuneACCESS by way of TCRdb, which keeps in-frame sequences with V and J called. Part of the clones is missing from these tables; in studies checked, under half for an unresolved V gene and the rest for unknown reasons. Clone size and V and J calls were adopted from that table, with D and trimming inferred from the DNA. For this sample the table gives some 250,000 clones, of which 70% to 90% were detected only once. 15% to 17% of the sample rests with the top ten.

The paper's findings and limits, for the study overall: The quantity of clinical and demographic metadata differed by source and by participant and was supplied without curation.

In the prospective study, participants were roughly 18 to 95 years old, resided in 24 geographic areas of the United States, and were enrolled through a virtual design. In the prospective study, participants were assigned to cohorts based on the clinical history participants reported in a screening survey and a study questionnaire. For ImmuneRACE Cohort 3, a participant was defined as recovered based on two consecutive negative NP/OP PCR tests, clearance by a healthcare professional, or resolution of symptoms. Mobile phlebotomists in the prospective study collected whole blood, serum and a nasopharyngeal or oropharyngeal swab from every participant. Participants in the prospective study had the option to provide additional blood draws and questionnaires over an approximately 2-month period. Before DNA extraction, blood samples from the prospective study were shipped at room temperature or frozen.

Its CDR3 holds 14 amino acids, cysteine through phenylalanine. This entry keeps only the CDR3 DNA: 42 bases, framed from base 1. CDR1 and CDR2 are drawn from the germline V gene (reference sequence): LGHDT, YNNKEL. V sheds 4 bases and J sheds 7 bases, leaving 16 bases between their ends. The sequencing input was PBMCs or T cells enriched from blood (not recorded which). The V and J segments used are TRBV3-1 (or the pseudogene TRBV3-2) and TRBJ1-2; 5 matching bases give a weak D call of TRBD1. This clonotype was sampled from a man aged 18 to 30 who had recovered from COVID-19. The DNA is as follows: TGTGCCAGCAGCCCAGAGGGGAGGGCGGGTGGCTACACCTTC. Its translation reads: CASSPEGRAGGYTF.